Below, 4 T cell receptor beta chains from the same sample are listed, as sequenced in a study of shared clonotypes between healthy human individuals. The protocol was immunoSEQ multiplex PCR, while the TCRdb copy is restricted to in-frame clones and leaves out a portion. The sample has about 2.3 million clones, 90% to 95% seen once. Sequenced: naive CD4+ T cells from PBMCs. Subset meaning: CD45RA+ positively selected. The receptors originated from a man younger than 30 in good health. Some clones in this sample may be carry-over from other donors' samples.

The chain couples TRBV13 to TRBJ2-6, with no clear D. Deletions cut 5 bases from V and 2 bases from J, with 7 bases between. This CDR3 contains 14 residues. Per the germline V gene, CDR1 is PRHDT and CDR2 is FYEKMQ (reference sequence). The CDR3 nucleotides read TGTGCCAGCAGCCGGTTTGCTGGGGCCAACGTCCTGACTTTC. This gives the protein CASSRFAGANVLTF. The whole variable domain, filled in from reference TRBV13 and TRBJ2-6, reads AAGVIQSPRHLIKEKRETATLKCYPIPRHDTVYWYQQGPGQDPQFLISFYEKMQSDKGSIPDRFSAQQFSDYHSELNMSSLELGDSALYFCASSRFAGANVLTFGAGSRLTVL.

The V call is TRBV7-9, the J call TRBJ2-7; 7 positions match TRBD2. There are 16 residues in the CDR3. The V gene's germline CDR1 is SEHNR and CDR2 FQNEAQ (reference sequence). V lost 2 bases and J lost 2; bases outside the gene matches: 9. CDR3 sequence reads: CASSLLRTGGAYEQYF. In DNA, the CDR3 is TGTGCCAGCAGCTTATTGAGAACGGGGGGAGCCTACGAGCAGTACTTC.

The rearrangement links TRBV27 to TRBJ2-7; 8 positions match TRBD1. This CDR3 spans 15 amino acids. The trim removed 6 bases at V and 0 bases at J, leaving 7 bases unmatched. Germline-derived CDR1 and CDR2 are MNHEY and SMNVEV (reference sequence). CDR3 in amino acids: CASRPGDRSSYEQYF. The CDR3 region has the DNA TGTGCCAGCAGACCTGGGGACAGGAGCTCCTACGAGCAGTACTTC.

DNA for the CDR3: TGCGCCAGCAGCCCAAATCCGGGACAGGGTACCGATGAGCAGTTCTTC. Translating it yields CASSPNPGQGTDEQFF. The chain carries TRBV5-1 and TRBJ2-1, with 9 bases identical to TRBD1. V lost 4 bases and J lost 8; bases outside the gene matches: 13. The CDR3 contains 16 residues. The V gene's germline CDR1 is SGHRS and CDR2 YFSETQ.